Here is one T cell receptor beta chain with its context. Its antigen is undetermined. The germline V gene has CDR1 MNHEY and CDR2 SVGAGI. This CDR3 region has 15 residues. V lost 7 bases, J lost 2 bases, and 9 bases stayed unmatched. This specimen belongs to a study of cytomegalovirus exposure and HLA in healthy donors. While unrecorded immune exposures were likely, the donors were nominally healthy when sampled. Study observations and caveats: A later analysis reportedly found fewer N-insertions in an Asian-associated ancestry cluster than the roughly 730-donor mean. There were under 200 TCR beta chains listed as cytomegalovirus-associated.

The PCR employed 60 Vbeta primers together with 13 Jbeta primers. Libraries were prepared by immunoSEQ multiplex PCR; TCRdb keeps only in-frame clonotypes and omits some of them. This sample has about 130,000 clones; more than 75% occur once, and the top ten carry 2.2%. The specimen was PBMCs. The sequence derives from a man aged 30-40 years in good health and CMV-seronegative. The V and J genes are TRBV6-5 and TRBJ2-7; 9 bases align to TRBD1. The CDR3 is CASKTYGQGTYEQYF. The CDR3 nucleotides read TGTGCCAGCAAAACCTACGGACAGGGGACCTACGAGCAGTACTTC.